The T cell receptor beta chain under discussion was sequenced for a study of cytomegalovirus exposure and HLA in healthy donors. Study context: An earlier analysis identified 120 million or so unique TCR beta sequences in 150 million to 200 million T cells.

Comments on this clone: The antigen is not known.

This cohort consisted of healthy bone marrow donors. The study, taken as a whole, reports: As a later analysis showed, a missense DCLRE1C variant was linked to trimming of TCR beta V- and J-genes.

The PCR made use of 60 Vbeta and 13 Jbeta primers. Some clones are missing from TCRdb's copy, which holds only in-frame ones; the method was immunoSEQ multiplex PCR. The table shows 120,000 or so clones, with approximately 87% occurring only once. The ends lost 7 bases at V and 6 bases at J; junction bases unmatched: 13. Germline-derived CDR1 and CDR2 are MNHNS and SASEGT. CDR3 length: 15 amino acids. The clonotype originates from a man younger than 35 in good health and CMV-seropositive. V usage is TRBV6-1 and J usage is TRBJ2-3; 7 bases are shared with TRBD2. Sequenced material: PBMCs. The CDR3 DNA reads TGTGCCAGCACCCCTTTTCCGCGGGGGACCGATACGCAGTATTTT. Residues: CASTPFPRGTDTQYF.